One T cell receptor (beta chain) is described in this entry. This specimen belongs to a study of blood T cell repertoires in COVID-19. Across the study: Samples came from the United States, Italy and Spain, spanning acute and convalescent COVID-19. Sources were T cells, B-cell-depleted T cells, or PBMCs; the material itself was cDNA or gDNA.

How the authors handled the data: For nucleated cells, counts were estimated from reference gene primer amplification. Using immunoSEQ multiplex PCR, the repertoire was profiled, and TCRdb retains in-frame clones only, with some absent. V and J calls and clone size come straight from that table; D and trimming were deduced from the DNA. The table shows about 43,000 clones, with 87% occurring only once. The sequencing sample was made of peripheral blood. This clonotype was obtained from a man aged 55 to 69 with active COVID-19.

CDR3 in amino acids: CSVTGYGYTF. CDR3 in DNA: TGCAGTGTCACAGGATATGGCTACACCTTC. This chain links TRBV20-1 with TRBJ1-2; perhaps TRBD1 as D (5 bases). This CDR3 is built from 10 residues. V gave up 7 bases and J gave up 5 bases, with 8 bases separating them. Germline CDR1 and CDR2: DFQATT and SNEGSKA (reference sequence).